This T cell receptor beta chain was captured by sequencing in a study of T cell responses to AZD1222 COVID-19 vaccine. Only in-frame clones appear in the TCRdb table, and some are missing; sequencing was by immunoSEQ multiplex PCR. In the table there are some 150,000 clones, more than 75% of which are singletons. The CDR3 has 14 amino acids. Germline V CDR1 and CDR2: MGHDK, SYGVNS. The J segment lost 8 bases and the V segment lost 6 bases, leaving 8 bases of the junction unmatched. The sample here was peripheral blood, taken 28 days after the second AZD1222 dose. The sequence was obtained from an adult who received the AZD1222 COVID-19 vaccine. This chain uses TRBV25-1 with TRBJ1-2; 11 bases are a match to TRBD1. For the CDR3, the DNA is TGTGCCAGCAGCGATAGGACAGGGGGCTGGGGCTACACCTTC. Its protein product is CASSDRTGGWGYTF.